Presented here are 30 T cell receptor beta chains from one specimen sequenced in a study of blood T cell repertoires in COVID-19. The data were produced by immunoSEQ multiplex PCR, yet TCRdb's version contains in-frame clones alone and is incomplete. The sample has under 75,000 clones, around 67% seen once. The sequenced sample consisted of peripheral blood. The receptors originated from a man aged 55 to 70 with acute or convalescent COVID-19.

The gene calls are TRBV24-1 and TRBJ2-1, with 10 bases that match TRBD1. The germline CDR1 and CDR2 sequences are KGHDR and SFDVKD. CDR3 size: 17 residues. V lost 3 bases to trimming and J lost 4 bases; unmatched junction nucleotides: 8. For the CDR3, the DNA is TGTGCCACCAGTGATGCGGACAGGGGGGCGATATACAATGAGCAGTTCTTC. Its protein product is CATSDADRGAIYNEQFF.

The chain employs TRBV10-3 and TRBJ2-2, with 7 bases lining up with TRBD1. Germline loops: CDR1 ENHRY, CDR2 SYGVKD. The J segment lost 1 base and the V segment lost 7 bases, leaving 6 bases of the junction unmatched. This CDR3 comprises 15 residues. In nucleotides, the CDR3 is TGTGCCATCACCTCGGGACAGCAGAACACCGGGGAGCTGTTTTTT. It specifies CAITSGQQNTGELFF.

This clone was seen only a few times. This sequence joins TRBV4-1 and TRBJ1-1, with a tentative D call TRBD1 (6 bases). The CDR3 consists of 17 residues. Trimming left V 0 bases short and J 8 bases short, with 22 bases between. The germline gives CDR1 MGHRA, CDR2 YSYEKL. CDR3 nucleotides: TGCGCCAGCAGCCAAGATCCAAGGCAGGGGCTCCGATCGGAAGCTTTCTTT. Amino acid sequence: CASSQDPRQGLRSEAFF.

The V call is TRBV5-1, the J call TRBJ2-1; 8 bases match TRBD2. This CDR3 contains 16 residues. V was pared by 2 bases and J by 6 bases, with 10 bases of the junction left unmatched. Germline loops: CDR1 SGHRS, CDR2 YFSETQ. The CDR3 coding sequence is TGCGCCAGCAGCTTCCGGTCAGCGGGAGTCGGCAATGAGCAGTTCTTC. This encodes CASSFRSAGVGNEQFF.

CDR3 sequence reads: CASRMTGPGNTIYF. The CDR3 region has the DNA TGTGCCAGCCGTATGACAGGGCCCGGAAACACCATATATTTT. The J gene is TRBJ1-3, the V gene TRBV6-5; 7 nucleotides match TRBD1. Germline CDR1 reads MNHEY; CDR2 reads SVGAGI. The CDR3 is 14 residues long. With V trimmed by 8 bases and J by 4 bases, 8 bases remained unmatched.

The gene calls are TRBV6-1 and TRBJ1-6; 7 bases match TRBD1. The trim removed 1 base at V and 8 bases at J, leaving 2 bases unmatched. Germline V gives CDR1 MNHNS, CDR2 SASEGT. CDR3 length: 14 amino acids. The CDR3 region is CASSEETGYSPLHF. The CDR3 DNA sequence: TGTGCCAGCAGTGAAGAGACAGGGTATTCACCCCTCCACTTT.

The chain is built from TRBV20-1 and TRBJ2-7; tentative D call: TRBD1 (6 bases). Per the germline V gene, CDR1 is DFQATT and CDR2 is SNEGSKA (reference sequence). The CDR3 is 11 amino acids. The V and J ends lost 8 bases and 2 bases respectively, with 10 bases between them. CDR3 nucleotides: TGCAGTCATAGGACAGCCTACGAGCAGTACTTC. It is translated as CSHRTAYEQYF.

This CDR3 is CASSWDRGNTEAFF. The DNA for the CDR3 is TGTGCCAGCAGTTGGGACAGGGGGAACACTGAAGCTTTCTTT. The V call is TRBV5-4, the J call TRBJ1-1, with 10 nucleotides matching TRBD1. Per the germline V gene, CDR1 is SGHNT and CDR2 is YYREEE (reference sequence). This CDR3 has 14 residues. The ends lost 5 bases at V and 1 base at J; junction bases unmatched: 2.

The chain has TRBV9 and TRBJ2-5; D perhaps matches TRBD1 (6 bases). Per the germline V gene, CDR1 is SGDLS and CDR2 is YYNGEE. Trimming stripped 8 bases from V and 3 bases from J, with 11 bases between. CDR3 size: 12 residues. The CDR3: CASARGEETQYF. DNA for the CDR3: TGTGCCAGTGCCAGGGGCGAAGAGACCCAGTACTTC.

This clone has a handful of counts. At the DNA level, this CDR3 is encoded by other sequences in the same sample as well. The chain uses TRBV7-3 and TRBJ2-2; 8 bases agree with TRBD1. The CDR3 runs 16 residues. Trimming removed 5 bases from V and 1 base from J; junction bases left unmatched: 6. Germline lookup yields CDR1 SGHTA and CDR2 FQGTGA. CDR3 in amino acids: CASSALGQGNTGELFF. The CDR3 DNA follows: TGTGCCAGCAGCGCCCTAGGACAGGGGAACACCGGGGAGCTGTTTTTT.

This rearrangement joins TRBV9 to TRBJ1-2, with 9 bases lining up with TRBD1. Unmatched junction bases numbered 5, after V lost 3 bases and J lost 2 bases. CDR1 is SGDLS and CDR2 is YYNGEE in the germline V gene. This CDR3 is 15 amino acids long. The CDR3 is CASSAQGTGNYGYTF. Written as DNA, the CDR3 is TGTGCCAGCAGCGCCCAAGGGACAGGGAACTATGGCTACACCTTC.

This clone was counted a single time. This CDR3 is CASSYITGTDTQYF. The DNA for the CDR3 is TGTGCCAGCAGTTACATCACAGGAACAGATACGCAGTATTTT. The genes are TRBV6-6 and TRBJ2-3; a possible D gene is TRBD1 (5 bases). The germline CDR1 and CDR2 sequences are MNHNY and SVGAGI (reference sequence). V lost 2 bases and J lost 3, with 9 bases in between. CDR3 length: 14 amino acids.

Comments on this clone: Additional DNA sequences in this sample encode the identical CDR3. The V and J genes are TRBV5-4 and TRBJ2-2; 11 bases align to TRBD2. The CDR3 is 16 amino acids. Germline CDR1 SGHNT, CDR2 YYREEE (reference sequence). The V gene end was trimmed by 7 bases and the J gene end by 7 bases; junction bases not matched to a gene: 12. The CDR3 protein is CASRPGALAGGGELFF. CDR3 DNA sequence: TGTGCCAGCCGCCCGGGGGCCCTAGCGGGGGGCGGGGAGCTGTTTTTT. Filled out from reference TRBV5-4 and TRBJ2-2, the complete variable domain reads ETGVTQSPTHLIKTRGQQVTLRCSSQSGHNTVSWYQQALGQGPQFIFQYYREEENGRGNFPPRFSGLQFPNYSSELNVNALELDDSALYLCASRPGALAGGGELFFGEGSRLTVL.

The rearrangement joins TRBV6-4 to TRBJ2-6; 7 positions agree with TRBD1. The trim removed 6 bases at V and 0 bases at J, leaving 5 bases unmatched. This CDR3 has 16 amino acids. Germline V gene lookup returns CDR1 MRHNA and CDR2 SNTAGT. The CDR3 nucleotides read TGTGCCAGCAGCACAGGGGAGTCCTCTGGGGCCAACGTCCTGACTTTC. It is translated as CASSTGESSGANVLTF.

V usage is TRBV30 and J usage is TRBJ1-4; maybe TRBD1 (6 bases). The CDR3 has 14 residues. The germline CDR1 and CDR2 sequences are GTSNPN and SVGIG (reference sequence). V lost 4 bases, J lost 0 bases, and 9 bases lay in between. The CDR3 reads CAWTDRSTNEKLFF. The DNA of the CDR3 is TGTGCCTGGACGGACAGATCAACTAATGAAAAACTGTTTTTT.

The chain carries TRBV24-1 and TRBJ2-1, with 7 positions matching TRBD1. After removal of 5 bases from V and 6 bases from J, the junction contained 12 bases not matched to a gene. There are 16 residues in the CDR3. The germline gives CDR1 KGHDR, CDR2 SFDVKD. This CDR3 reads CATSGTHRGNINEQFF. The CDR3 coding sequence is TGTGCCACCAGTGGAACCCACAGGGGAAACATCAATGAGCAGTTCTTC.

The chain employs TRBV19 and TRBJ2-7, with D tentatively TRBD1 (6 bases). The ends were cut back, 6 bases at V and 3 bases at J, with 15 bases in the middle. Germline CDR1 LNHDA, CDR2 SQIVND (reference sequence). The CDR3 extends over 14 amino acids. The chain's CDR3 is CASRKGGQNYEQYF. DNA of the CDR3: TGTGCCAGTAGAAAGGGTGGACAGAACTACGAGCAGTACTTC.

This chain links TRBV7-2 with TRBJ1-2, with 8 bases aligning to TRBD1. Per germline, CDR1 SGHTA and CDR2 FQGNSA. The CDR3 sequence is 15 residues long. With V trimmed by 2 bases and J by 6 bases, 8 bases remained unmatched. CDR3 amino acids: CASSLSLTGGDGYTF. In DNA form, the CDR3 reads TGTGCCAGCAGCTTATCCCTTACAGGGGGAGATGGCTACACCTTC.

The V call is TRBV6-6, the J call TRBJ2-1; D is possibly TRBD1 (6 bases). This CDR3 spans 15 amino acids. Germline lookup yields CDR1 MNHNY and CDR2 SVGAGI (reference sequence). The V end was cut by 5 bases, the J end by 3 bases, with 14 bases between. For the CDR3, the DNA is TGTGCCAGCAGTACGTTTTCAGGGGTCTACAATGAGCAGTTCTTC. Residues: CASSTFSGVYNEQFF.

The chain combines TRBV6-5 with TRBJ1-6; the D gene is possibly TRBD1 (5 bases). V lost 7 bases and J 11 bases, leaving 15 bases between the germline ends. Germline values: CDR1 MNHEY, CDR2 SVGAGI. This CDR3 is built from 13 residues. The CDR3 bases are TGTGCCAGCATAGGTCCGGGGGGAGCACCCCTCCACTTT. Encoded protein: CASIGPGGAPLHF.

Here the CDR3 DNA reads TGTGCCAGCAGCCCAGGGACTAGCGGGGGAGATACGCAGTATTTT. It codes for CASSPGTSGGDTQYF. The chain has TRBV9 and TRBJ2-3, with 14 bases that match TRBD2. The CDR3 is made up of 15 amino acids. CDR1 and CDR2 (germline): SGDLS, YYNGEE. The V segment lost 4 bases and the J segment 5 bases; nucleotides outside the gene matches: 3.

The genes are TRBV19 and TRBJ1-2; perhaps TRBD1 as D (5 bases). Germline loops: CDR1 LNHDA, CDR2 SQIVND (reference sequence). This CDR3 contains 13 residues. Trimming stripped 7 bases from V and 4 bases from J, with 13 bases between. The CDR3 reads CASTEGVAYGYTF. For the CDR3, the DNA is TGTGCCAGTACCGAAGGGGTAGCCTATGGCTACACCTTC.

The chain employs TRBV6-6 and TRBJ2-1, with a weak D call TRBD2 (7 bases). Germline CDR1 reads MNHNY; CDR2 reads SVGAGI (reference sequence). Trimming took off 2 bases at V and 8 bases at J, with 16 bases between the two ends. The CDR3 runs 15 residues. The CDR3 here is CASSYTGGQRDEQFF. The CDR3 DNA reads as TGTGCCAGCAGTTACACGGGGGGCCAAAGGGATGAGCAGTTCTTC.

This sequence joins TRBV15 and TRBJ2-3; D not resolved. From germline, CDR1 is LNHNV and CDR2 YYDKDF (reference sequence). This CDR3 has 16 amino acids. Trimming took 0 bases from V and 4 from J, leaving 14 bases between them. The CDR3 coding sequence is TGTGCCACCAGCAGAGACCGCCAAAGTGGGCCAGATACGCAGTATTTT. This encodes CATSRDRQSGPDTQYF.

This chain connects TRBV29-1 to TRBJ1-3, with D possibly being TRBD1 (5 bases). Germline V gives CDR1 SQVTM, CDR2 ANQGSEA. Trimming stripped 5 bases from V and 4 bases from J, with 18 bases between. This CDR3 has 15 amino acids. CDR3 amino acids: CSVSPTGEIGNTIYF. DNA for the CDR3: TGCAGCGTTTCACCAACAGGAGAAATAGGAAACACCATATATTTT.

This clone was detected a few times. This chain links TRBV2 with TRBJ2-7, with D tentatively TRBD2 (5 bases). CDR3 size: 14 residues. Trimming left V 1 base short and J 1 base short, with 8 bases between. Looked up from germline, CDR1 is SNHLY and CDR2 is FYNNEI. Here the CDR3 DNA reads TGTGCCAGCAGTGAAGTCAGCGGATCCTACGAGCAGTACTTC. Encoded protein: CASSEVSGSYEQYF.

This clone has at least ten counts. The chain combines TRBV5-6 with TRBJ2-1; D gene uncertain. The CDR3 length is 17 residues. V was trimmed by 2 bases and J by 4 bases, leaving 19 bases between them. The germline gives CDR1 SGHDT, CDR2 YYEEEE. The CDR3 DNA is TGTGCCAGCAGCTTCGTAGCAAATCTCAATTTTTACAATGAGCAGTTCTTC. Its translation is CASSFVANLNFYNEQFF.

The rearrangement uses TRBV11-2 and TRBJ2-3; D may be TRBD1 (5 bases). V was cut by 5 bases and J by 1 base, with 13 bases left in between. CDR1 is SGHAT and CDR2 is FQNNGV in the germline V gene. The CDR3 contains 15 residues. CDR3 sequence (DNA): TGTGCCAGCAGCCCCCAGGGATTCGGCACAGATACGCAGTATTTT. Encoded protein: CASSPQGFGTDTQYF.

The rearrangement links TRBV15 to TRBJ2-7; the match to TRBD2 covers 12 bases. V dropped 3 bases and J dropped 4; count of bases not matched to a gene: 13. CDR3 length equals 18 residues. In germline, CDR1 is LNHNV, CDR2 YYDKDF (reference sequence). This CDR3 is CATSRVRVGLAGIYEQYV. As DNA, the CDR3 is TGTGCCACCAGCAGGGTCCGTGTCGGACTAGCGGGGATTTACGAGCAGTACGTC.

The V call is TRBV6-5, the J call TRBJ2-5; D may be TRBD1 (6 bases). V was clipped by 6 bases and J by 4 bases, with 15 bases between them. Germline CDR1 and CDR2: MNHEY and SVGAGI. This CDR3 spans 14 amino acids. The CDR3 DNA is TGTGCCAGCAGCTTCAGGGGCAGGGTAGAGACCCAGTACTTC. Translation gives CASSFRGRVETQYF.